This TCR beta chain was identified during a study of human T cells and chemical hapten exposure. As for the study in general: The patients, most of them female, presented with alopecia areata, totalis or universalis. The study traced per-sample TCR yield variation mainly to small differences in pooled library volumes.

TCRdb called the RACE reads again in MiXCR, with one record for every CDR3 protein. Here the sample spans around 150,000 distinct CDR3 sequences, around 13% being singletons. The CDR3 totals 14 residues. V gave up 6 bases and J gave up 3 bases; unmatched junction bases: 5. CDR1 is SNHLY and CDR2 is FYNNEI in the germline V gene. The study, taken as a whole, reports: Once DPC sensitization occurred, TCRs above 1 in 1000 frequency showed no change. Clustering by CDR3 similarity yielded significantly more large clusters from expanded TCRs than controls.

Noted time point: patch test 1, 2 weeks after DPC sensitization. Treatment here: therapeutic diphenylcyclopropenone sensitization with weekly scalp DPC. A single count supports this clonotype. No antigen is known for it. The TCR originated in a woman in her 30s with alopecia areata. Some clones in this sample may be carry-over from other donors' samples. The chain combines TRBV2 with TRBJ2-7, with TRBD2 matching 10 bases. The sample here was whole blood, taken in connection with sensitization to the hapten diphenylcyclopropenone (DPC). In DNA, the CDR3 is TGTGCCAGCAGGGGGACTAGCGATTACTACGAGCAGTACTTC. Protein: CASRGTSDYYEQYF.